These 20 T cell receptor beta chains originate from one sample sequenced in a study of CD8 T cells in Susac syndrome. With random hexamers, reverse transcription was performed on about 0.5 to 1 ug of RNA. MiXCR, applied by TCRdb to the immunoSEQ multiplex PCR reads, yields one record per CDR3 protein. This sample has approximately 280,000 distinct CDR3 sequences, with approximately 84% found just once. What was sequenced was CD8+ T cells from PBMCs. The receptors were sampled from a human donor with multiple sclerosis.

The gene calls are TRBV27 and TRBJ1-5; 10 nucleotides match TRBD1. The junction had 6 bases not matched to a gene; V was cut back by 3 bases and J by 7 bases. The CDR3 is made up of 15 amino acids. From germline, CDR1 is MNHEY and CDR2 SMNVEV (reference sequence). The CDR3: CASSFGTGVRQPQHF. Written as DNA, the CDR3 is TGTGCCAGCAGTTTTGGGACAGGGGTTCGGCAGCCCCAGCATTTT.

The CDR3 DNA is TGCGCCAGCGGCCCCGGACAGATAGAGGTAGGGGTGCAGTTCTTC. Residues: CASGPGQIEVGVQFF. This chain uses TRBV4-1 with TRBJ2-1; tentative D call: TRBD1 (6 bases). The CDR3 has 15 residues. V lost 8 bases and J 12 bases, leaving 26 bases between the germline ends. CDR1 is MGHRA and CDR2 is YSYEKL in the germline V gene.

The J gene is TRBJ1-1, the V gene TRBV30; no definite D call. V shed 4 bases and J shed 4 bases, with 19 bases lying between them. From germline, CDR1 is GTSNPN and CDR2 SVGIG (reference sequence). CDR3 length equals 15 residues. The chain's CDR3 is CAWTWAPGVGTEAFF. The CDR3 coding sequence is TGTGCCTGGACGTGGGCCCCCGGAGTCGGCACTGAAGCTTTCTTT. Based on the CDR3 plus reference TRBV30 and TRBJ1-1, the full variable domain is SQTIHQWPATLVQPVGSPLSLECTVEGTSNPNLYWYRQAAGRGLQLLFYSVGIGQISSEVPQNLSASRPQDRQFILSSKKLLLSDSGFYLCAWTWAPGVGTEAFFGQGTRLTVV.

This clonotype was seen a handful of times. The chain has TRBV5-1 and TRBJ2-7; 11 bases align to TRBD2. CDR1 is SGHRS, CDR2 YFSETQ, per germline. V lost 0 bases, J lost 6 bases, and 8 bases stayed unmatched. The CDR3 runs to 16 residues. CDR3: CASSLGSWTSGREQYF. The CDR3 coding sequence is TGCGCCAGCAGCTTGGGCTCCTGGACTAGCGGGCGCGAGCAGTACTTC. Full variable domain (rest looked up from reference TRBV5-1 and TRBJ2-7): KAGVTQTPRYLIKTRGQQVTLSCSPISGHRSVSWYQQTPGQGLQFLFEYFSETQRNKGNFPGRFSGRQFSNSRSEMNVSTLELGDSALYLCASSLGSWTSGREQYFGPGTRLTVT.

The chain joins TRBV7-9 to TRBJ1-1, with D unclear. The CDR3 is 14 residues long. V was pared by 1 base and J by 0 bases, with 6 bases between. Germline CDR1 is SEHNR and CDR2 is FQNEAQ (reference sequence). This chain's CDR3 is CASSLGVMNTEAFF. DNA of the CDR3: TGTGCCAGCAGCTTAGGGGTCATGAACACTGAAGCTTTCTTT. The full variable domain, with the rest looked up from reference TRBV7-9 and TRBJ1-1, is DTGVSQNPRHKITKRGQNVTFRCDPISEHNRLYWYRQTLGQGPEFLTYFQNEAQLEKSRLLSDRFSAERPKGSFSTLEIQRTEQGDSAMYLCASSLGVMNTEAFFGQGTRLTVV.

This clonotype was seen once. The V call is TRBV9, the J call TRBJ2-1; 7 positions match TRBD2. The CDR3 consists of 18 residues. V dropped 4 bases and J dropped 4; count of bases not matched to a gene: 17. The germline V gene has CDR1 SGDLS and CDR2 YYNGEE. The CDR3 DNA reads as TGTGCCAGCAGCACAAGCAGGGAGCGGGGAGGGCTATACAATGAGCAGTTCTTC. It codes for CASSTSRERGGLYNEQFF.

This chain uses TRBV11-2 with TRBJ2-7, with D tentatively TRBD1 (6 bases). Per germline, CDR1 SGHAT and CDR2 FQNNGV. The CDR3 has 14 amino acids. V lost 2 bases and J lost 3, with 11 bases in between. The CDR3, as DNA: TGTGCCAGCAGCTTATATCAGGGGAGCTACGAGCAGTACTTC. Its translation: CASSLYQGSYEQYF.

This clonotype was detected a few times. The germline gene is not matched at one end of the junction; a read error may be the cause. The V call is TRBV28, the J call TRBJ1-1; unclear D gene. CDR3 length: 14 residues. Germline assignment: CDR1 MDHEN and CDR2 SYDVKM. The CDR3, as DNA: TGTGCCAGCAGTCTTGGAGGCATGGGTAGCCCGGCTTTTTTT. It yields the protein CASSLGGMGSPAFF.

CDR3 nucleotide sequence: TGTGCCAGCAGTTACACCCGGACAGGGGAGGCGTATGGCTACACCTTC. Protein product: CASSYTRTGEAYGYTF. The V gene is TRBV6-2 or TRBV6-3, the J gene TRBJ1-2, with TRBD1 matching over 9 bases. The trim removed 2 bases at V and 5 bases at J, leaving 9 bases unmatched. Germline CDR1 and CDR2: MNHEY and SVGEGT. There are 16 residues in the CDR3.

The chain links TRBV7-6 to TRBJ2-1; 9 nucleotides agree with TRBD2. Per the germline V gene, CDR1 is SGHVS and CDR2 is FNYEAQ. The CDR3 loop spans 16 amino acids. V lost 1 base, J lost 2 bases, and 3 bases stayed unmatched. For the CDR3, the DNA is TGTGCCAGCAGCTTAGGTGGCGGGAGGGCCTACAATGAGCAGTTCTTC. Translation gives CASSLGGGRAYNEQFF.

The CDR3 bases are TGTGCCAGCAGTTTATCGAGGACTAGCGGGAGCGATGAGCAGTTCTTC. Protein sequence: CASSLSRTSGSDEQFF. The chain employs TRBV27 and TRBJ2-1, with TRBD2 matching 13 bases. Looked up from germline, CDR1 is MNHEY and CDR2 is SMNVEV (reference sequence). The CDR3 has 16 residues. J lost 8 bases, V lost 0 bases, and 4 bases had no gene match.

The V and J genes are TRBV19 and TRBJ1-1, with D tentatively TRBD1 (5 bases). CDR3 length: 12 amino acids. CDR1 LNHDA and CDR2 SQIVND come from the germline V gene (reference sequence). The ends were cut back, 3 bases at V and 7 bases at J, with 9 bases in the middle. The CDR3 DNA reads TGTGCCAGTAGTATGGCGGACATTGAAGCTTTCTTT. Protein product: CASSMADIEAFF.

J is TRBJ2-3 and V is TRBV6-5; 9 bases are a match to TRBD2. Germline-derived CDR1 and CDR2 are MNHEY and SVGAGI. Trimming at V came to 1 base and at J to 4 bases, leaving 6 bases not matched to a gene. The CDR3 covers 16 residues. The DNA of the CDR3 is TGTGCCAGCAGTTACTTTCAAGCGGGAGGATCAGATACGCAGTATTTT. It codes for CASSYFQAGGSDTQYF.

In its sample, this clonotype was seen a few times. This chain uses TRBV10-3 with TRBJ2-7, with D uncertain. This CDR3 has 15 amino acids. V lost 0 bases, J lost 3 bases, and 12 bases lay in between. Germline CDR1 and CDR2: ENHRY and SYGVKD. In DNA form, the CDR3 reads TGTGCCATCAGTGAGTCAGATCTAAATCACTACGAGCAGTACTTC. Residues: CAISESDLNHYEQYF.

The CDR3 sequence is CASSWTGVFEKLFF. In DNA, the CDR3 is TGTGCCAGCAGTTGGACAGGGGTATTTGAAAAACTGTTTTTT. V usage is TRBV12-3 or TRBV12-4 and J usage is TRBJ1-4; 9 bases are a match to TRBD1. The CDR3 spans 14 residues. V shed 4 bases, J shed 7 bases, and the junction held 4 bases outside the gene matches.

This clonotype was recorded once. The gene calls are TRBV9 and TRBJ2-1; 7 nucleotides agree with TRBD2. V dropped 1 base and J dropped 6; count of bases not matched to a gene: 7. This CDR3 spans 15 amino acids. Germline V gene lookup returns CDR1 SGDLS and CDR2 YYNGEE. CDR3 sequence (DNA): TGTGCCAGCAGCGTACCGGGCGGGAGCGGCAATGAGCAGTTCTTC. Translation gives CASSVPGGSGNEQFF.

The chain joins TRBV12-3 or TRBV12-4 to TRBJ2-2; the D is unclear. The V end lost 3 bases, the J end lost 2 bases, and 13 bases lay between the germline ends. This CDR3 region has 16 residues. The CDR3 nucleotides read TGTGCCAGCAGTTTGAATCTCCTCATTAACACCGGGGAGCTGTTTTTT. Amino acid sequence: CASSLNLLINTGELFF.

The chain links TRBV19 to TRBJ1-1; D is possibly TRBD1 (5 bases). The germline V gene encodes CDR1 LNHDA and CDR2 SQIVND (reference sequence). V shed 3 bases and J shed 12 bases, with 17 bases lying between them. CDR3 length: 13 residues. For the CDR3, the DNA is TGTGCCAGTAGTATTATGGGGGGATCGGAAACTTTCTTT. Its translation: CASSIMGGSETFF.

This clonotype was seen a single time. V is TRBV29-1 and J is TRBJ1-2; 7 nucleotides agree with TRBD1. Germline assignment: CDR1 SQVTM and CDR2 ANQGSEA. CDR3 size: 14 residues. V lost 6 bases, J lost 3 bases, and 10 bases stayed unmatched. CDR3 DNA sequence: TGCAGCGTCCATGAACGACAGGGTGACTATGGCTACACCTTC. It yields the protein CSVHERQGDYGYTF.

This clonotype was seen once. The chain links TRBV12-3 or TRBV12-4 to TRBJ2-1; 9 positions match TRBD1. After removal of 3 bases from V and 4 bases from J, the junction contained 7 bases not matched to a gene. The CDR3 length is 16 residues. CDR3 loop: CASSFFGTGTYNEQFF. CDR3 sequence (DNA): TGTGCCAGCAGTTTTTTCGGGACAGGGACGTACAATGAGCAGTTCTTC.